The rows below give T cell receptor beta chains drawn from one sample of a study of cytomegalovirus exposure and HLA in healthy donors. Sequenced by immunoSEQ multiplex PCR; TCRdb stores in-frame clones only, minus some. This sample's table reports tens of thousands of clones. Sequencing was performed on PBMCs. All receptors come from a woman in her 30s in good health and CMV-seronegative. Each CDR3 is given with its conserved first and last residue. The D gene is left open where the match is weak.

TRBV10-3,TRBJ1-1,-,TGTGCCGCTCAAGGGGATGGGAACACTGAAGCTTTCTTT,CAAQGDGNTEAFF
TRBV18,TRBJ1-6,-,TGTGCCAGCTCACCACGCCAGGGGCCTTCACCCCTCCACTTT,CASSPRQGPSPLHF
TRBV18,TRBJ1-2,TRBD1,TGTGCCAGCTCACCTCCCGGGACAGGGGAAAACTATGGCTACACCTTC,CASSPPGTGENYGYTF
TRBV10-3,TRBJ1-5,TRBD1,TGTGCCATCAGTCAAGAACCCAGGGGGCTGGGCAATCAGCCCCAGCATTTT,CAISQEPRGLGNQPQHF
TRBV4-1,TRBJ2-3,-,TGCGCCAGCAGCCAAGACGGAATAGCCACAGATACGCAGTATTTT,CASSQDGIATDTQYF
TRBV30,TRBJ2-7,-,TGTGCCTGGAATCAAGGGAGCTCCTACGAGCAGTACTTC,CAWNQGSSYEQYF
TRBV29-1,TRBJ1-2,TRBD1,TGCAGCGTTGTCCGGGACAGGGGAAGGTTGGGTGGCTACACCTTC,CSVVRDRGRLGGYTF
TRBV4-1,TRBJ2-7,TRBD1,TGCGCCAGCAGCGAACAGGACAGGGGCCATTACGAGCAGTACTTC,CASSEQDRGHYEQYF
TRBV4-1,TRBJ1-1,-,TGCGCCAGCAGCCAGGAAATCACAGGCCCCTACACTGAAGCTTTCTTT,CASSQEITGPYTEAFF
TRBV6-1,TRBJ1-3,TRBD1,TGTGCCAGCAGCCCGACAGGGTCTGGAAACACCATATATTTT,CASSPTGSGNTIYF
TRBV5-1,TRBJ2-7,-,TGCGCCAGCAGCACTCAGGGAGGCGAGCAGTACTTC,CASSTQGGEQYF
TRBV6-1,TRBJ1-4,-,TGTGCCAGCAGTGGGAGGGGCAGGGTGGACGAAAAACTGTTTTTT,CASSGRGRVDEKLFF
TRBV30,TRBJ1-5,-,TGTGCCTGGAGTGCGGGGGATCGGCCCCAGCATTTT,CAWSAGDRPQHF
TRBV4-2,TRBJ2-1,-,TGTGCCAGCAGCCAAGAAACCGGTTTCAATGAGCAGTTCTTC,CASSQETGFNEQFF
TRBV19,TRBJ2-7,-,TGTGCCAGTAGTCCCCTCTCCTACGAGCAGTACTTC,CASSPLSYEQYF
TRBV29-1,TRBJ1-1,TRBD1,TGCAGCGGGATCCAGGGACAGACCTTCTTTAACACTGAAGCTTTCTTT,CSGIQGQTFFNTEAFF
TRBV13,TRBJ1-3,-,TGTGCCAGCAGTCTTTCCGGAAACACCATATATTTT,CASSLSGNTIYF
TRBV20-1,TRBJ2-7,-,TGCAGTGCTTCGCTAGGAGGCGAGCAGTACTTC,CSASLGGEQYF
TRBV30,TRBJ2-7,-,TGTGCCTGGAGGCCCCACAGCGGCGCCTACGAGCAGTACTTC,CAWRPHSGAYEQYF
TRBV30,TRBJ1-3,-,TGTGCCTGGAGGGAACCGGGACTGCGATCTGGAAACACCATATATTTT,CAWREPGLRSGNTIYF
TRBV19,TRBJ2-7,TRBD1,TGTGCCAGTAGTATTCATGCGGGACAGGGGACCCAAATAATGACCTACGAGCAGTACTTC,CASSIHAGQGTQIMTYEQYF
TRBV15,TRBJ2-5,TRBD2,TGTGCCACCAGCAGAGAACTTAGCGGGGAGGAGACCCAGTACTTC,CATSRELSGEETQYF
TRBV30,TRBJ1-5,-,TGTGCCTGGAGTGACTCCGGTAATCAGCCCCAGCATTTT,CAWSDSGNQPQHF
TRBV11-2,TRBJ1-4,-,TGTGCCAGCACCTCCGGGGTTCGTTTAGATGAAAAACTGTTTTTT,CASTSGVRLDEKLFF
TRBV30,TRBJ2-3,TRBD2,TGTGCCTGGAGCCCGACCGGGACTAGCGGTCTCACAGATACGCAGTATTTT,CAWSPTGTSGLTDTQYF
TRBV5-7,TRBJ1-3,-,TGTGCCAGCAGCTTGAAGCGAGGAAACACCATATATTTT,CASSLKRGNTIYF
TRBV10-3,TRBJ1-6,TRBD1,TGTGCCATCAGCCCCGGGACAGGCAAATCACCCCTCCACTTT,CAISPGTGKSPLHF